The T cell receptor (beta chain) described here comes from a study of response to subunit inactivated influenza vaccine. General study points: New T cells are recruited in small numbers by each seasonal influenza vaccination, according to the authors' suggestion.

Ten or more counts support this clonotype. What it recognizes is unknown. Each CDR3 protein gets one entry after TCRdb re-called the RT-PCR reads with MiXCR. This sample has hundreds of thousands of distinct CDR3 sequences, with about a tenth found just once. Germline assignment: CDR1 SQVTM and CDR2 ANQGSEA. The CDR3 runs 14 residues. Trimming pared 2 bases from V and 2 bases from J, leaving 9 bases between. The receptor was isolated from a man aged 45-65 years who received an inactivated influenza vaccine. This specimen consisted of PBMCs from blood, obtained more than 35 days after vaccination. The chain joins TRBV29-1 to TRBJ2-2; D might be TRBD1 or TRBD2, each matching 6 bases. In DNA form, the CDR3 reads TGCAGCGTTGAATTGGGGGGCAACACCGGGGAGCTGTTTTTT. Translation: CSVELGGNTGELFF.